This T cell receptor beta chain stems from a study of cytomegalovirus exposure and HLA in healthy donors. PCR amplification relied on 60 Vbeta primers (plus 13 Jbeta primers). TCRdb's copy holds only in-frame clones and misses some; the assay was immunoSEQ multiplex PCR. The sample includes roughly 50,000 clones. Germline loops: CDR1 SGHNT, CDR2 YYREEE (reference sequence). The CDR3 spans 13 residues. V lost 4 bases, J lost 6 bases, and 6 bases stayed unmatched. Sequencing input: PBMCs. The V and J genes are TRBV5-4 and TRBJ1-1; 7 bases are a match to TRBD1. The sequence came from a female donor in good health and CMV-seronegative. The CDR3 bases are TGTGCCAGCAGCCTTGACAGGGACCCTGAAGCTTTCTTT. This sequence encodes CASSLDRDPEAFF.